This T cell receptor (beta chain) was recorded in a study of blood T cell repertoires in COVID-19. At the level of the study: Acute and convalescent COVID-19 samples came from the United States, Italy and Spain. The cDNA or gDNA used as material had been derived from T cells, B-cell-depleted T cells, or PBMCs.

The CDR3 is 15 amino acids. Trimming removed 0 bases from V and 1 base from J; junction bases left unmatched: 2. Germline V gene data show CDR1 as GTSNPN and CDR2 as SVGIG (reference sequence). This clone has a single count. Produced via immunoSEQ multiplex PCR; TCRdb's table is partial and in-frame only. Of about 66,000 clones listed, 80% are singletons. The sample taken for sequencing was peripheral blood. This chain uses TRBV30 with TRBJ2-5; 10 nucleotides align to TRBD2. This sequence originates from a human donor in a cohort sampled during active COVID-19. The chain's CDR3 is CAWSVLAGPQETQYF. The CDR3 region has the DNA TGTGCCTGGAGTGTACTAGCGGGGCCCCAAGAGACCCAGTACTTC.